One and the same sample provided the 25 T cell receptor beta chains below, sequenced in a study of blood T cell repertoires in COVID-19. Clones were read by immunoSEQ multiplex PCR, and TCRdb kept only the in-frame ones, dropping some. The table includes a few hundred thousand clones, roughly 87% detected once. Source material: PBMCs or T cells enriched from blood (not recorded which). All receptors come from a woman in her twenties or thirties who had recovered from COVID-19.

This clone was seen a handful of times. V is TRBV5-1 and J is TRBJ1-4; weak D call: TRBD1 (6 bases). Germline CDR1 SGHRS, CDR2 YFSETQ. Trimming took 5 bases from V and 2 from J, leaving 13 bases between them. The CDR3 runs 15 residues. The DNA for the CDR3 is TGCGCCAGCAGTCGACTGGACAGCACTAATGAAAAACTGTTTTTT. Amino acids: CASSRLDSTNEKLFF. The variable domain in full, completed from reference TRBV5-1 and TRBJ1-4, reads KAGVTQTPRYLIKTRGQQVTLSCSPISGHRSVSWYQQTPGQGLQFLFEYFSETQRNKGNFPGRFSGRQFSNSRSEMNVSTLELGDSALYLCASSRLDSTNEKLFFGSGTQLSVL.

This clone was observed a handful of times. The chain uses TRBV5-4 and TRBJ2-1; 8 bases agree with TRBD2. V was clipped by 6 bases and J by 0 bases; unmatched bases: 8. Germline CDR1 is SGHNT and CDR2 is YYREEE (reference sequence). This CDR3 has 16 residues. Here the CDR3 reads CASTPYSGGSYNEQFF. For the CDR3, the DNA is TGTGCCAGCACCCCGTACAGCGGGGGCTCCTACAATGAGCAGTTCTTC.

V usage is TRBV6-5 and J usage is TRBJ2-7; possibly TRBD2 for D (6 bases). The CDR3 is 14 amino acids. Looked up from germline, CDR1 is MNHEY and CDR2 is SVGAGI. V was shortened by 10 bases and J by 0 bases, with 16 bases between the two germline ends. CDR3 coding DNA: TGTGCCACCTCACTCGGGGGTACCTCCTACGAGCAGTACTTC. Residues: CATSLGGTSYEQYF.

V usage is TRBV12-5 and J usage is TRBJ2-3, with 14 nucleotides matching TRBD2. This CDR3 is 18 amino acids long. With 1 base clipped from V and 5 bases from J, the junction kept 8 bases outside the gene matches. The germline V gene encodes CDR1 LGHNT and CDR2 FRNRAP. The CDR3 DNA sequence: TGTGCTAGTGGTTTGGCTCCGATCGGACTAGCGGGGGGAGATACGCAGTATTTT. This gives the protein CASGLAPIGLAGGDTQYF. Full variable domain (rest looked up from reference TRBV12-5 and TRBJ2-3): DARVTQTPRHKVTEMGQEVTMRCQPILGHNTVFWYRQTMMQGLELLAYFRNRAPLDDSGMPKDRFSAEMPDATLATLKIQPSEPRDSAVYFCASGLAPIGLAGGDTQYFGPGTRLTVL.

J is TRBJ1-6 and V is TRBV2; D uncertain. Trimming took 6 bases from V and 9 from J, leaving 15 bases between them. Germline assignment: CDR1 SNHLY and CDR2 FYNNEI. The CDR3 contains 14 residues. DNA for the CDR3: TGTGCCAGCAGAGACCTAACAGAGATTTCACCCCTCCACTTT. Protein product: CASRDLTEISPLHF.

The CDR3, as DNA: TGTGCCAGCAGTTACAGGAACGGGGCGGGGGAGACCCAGTACTTC. As protein: CASSYRNGAGETQYF. The chain couples TRBV6-2 or TRBV6-3 to TRBJ2-5, with D possibly being TRBD2 (6 bases). This CDR3 comprises 15 residues. Deletions cut 2 bases from V and 5 bases from J, with 15 bases between. In germline, CDR1 is MNHEY, CDR2 SVGEGT.

The gene calls are TRBV19 and TRBJ2-7; D perhaps matches TRBD1 (6 bases). The CDR3 totals 15 residues. Germline V gives CDR1 LNHDA, CDR2 SQIVND (reference sequence). Trimming stripped 2 bases from V and 0 bases from J, with 11 bases between. The CDR3 DNA reads as TGTGCCAGTAGTATACAGCCAGGGGACTCCTACGAGCAGTACTTC. Amino acids: CASSIQPGDSYEQYF. The whole variable domain, filled in from reference TRBV19 and TRBJ2-7, reads DGGITQSPKYLFRKEGQNVTLSCEQNLNHDAMYWYRQDPGQGLRLIYYSQIVNDFQKGDIAEGYSVSREKKESFPLTVTSAQKNPTAFYLCASSIQPGDSYEQYFGPGTRLTVT.

The chain uses TRBV6-2 or TRBV6-3 and TRBJ2-7; 7 nucleotides agree with TRBD1. Germline CDR1 MNHEY, CDR2 SVGEGT. This CDR3 spans 16 amino acids. Trimming cost V 2 bases and J 2 bases; bases outside gene matches: 9. This CDR3 reads CASSYEATGLTYEQYF. DNA of the CDR3: TGTGCCAGCAGTTACGAAGCGACAGGGTTAACCTACGAGCAGTACTTC.

The V and J genes are TRBV3-1 (or the pseudogene TRBV3-2) and TRBJ2-3; 13 nucleotides align to TRBD2. Looked up from germline, CDR1 is LGHDT and CDR2 is YNNKEL (reference sequence). J gave up 1 base and V 4 bases, and 11 bases lay outside the gene matches. This CDR3 is built from 19 residues. The CDR3 DNA reads as TGTGCCAGCAGCCGCCCGACTAGCGGGGGGCCGAGTGGCACAGATACGCAGTATTTT. It codes for CASSRPTSGGPSGTDTQYF.

The genes are TRBV10-3 and TRBJ1-5; D not certain. Germline assignment: CDR1 ENHRY and CDR2 SYGVKD. This CDR3 has 14 residues. Trimming shortened V by 8 bases and J by 0 bases, and 11 bases separated the two germline ends. The CDR3 DNA sequence: TGTGCCATCCGGGATGCCCGTAGCAATCAGCCCCAGCATTTT. Translation: CAIRDARSNQPQHF.

The V call is TRBV6-1, the J call TRBJ2-3, with 7 positions matching TRBD2. This CDR3 contains 16 residues. The germline gives CDR1 MNHNS, CDR2 SASEGT. V lost 1 base to trimming and J lost 6 bases; unmatched junction nucleotides: 10. The CDR3 here is CASSEGGGTRRDTQYF. The DNA for the CDR3 is TGTGCCAGCAGTGAAGGGGGGGGGACCCGAAGGGATACGCAGTATTTT.

V and J are TRBV19 and TRBJ2-2; 9 bases are a match to TRBD1. The CDR3 covers 15 residues. CDR1 LNHDA and CDR2 SQIVND come from the germline V gene (reference sequence). Trimming at V came to 6 bases and at J to 2 bases, leaving 4 bases not matched to a gene. CDR3 DNA: TGTGCCAGTAGCACAGGGGGCCCAAACACCGGGGAGCTGTTTTTT. This encodes CASSTGGPNTGELFF. The whole variable domain, remainder taken from reference TRBV19 and TRBJ2-2, is DGGITQSPKYLFRKEGQNVTLSCEQNLNHDAMYWYRQDPGQGLRLIYYSQIVNDFQKGDIAEGYSVSREKKESFPLTVTSAQKNPTAFYLCASSTGGPNTGELFFGEGSRLTVL.

CDR3 region: CASKWGGDSPLHF. DNA for the CDR3: TGTGCCAGCAAGTGGGGAGGCGATTCACCCCTCCACTTT. The chain uses TRBV27 and TRBJ1-6; D not resolved. CDR3 size: 13 residues. V shed 7 bases and J shed 8 bases, with 12 bases lying between them. Germline-derived CDR1 and CDR2 are MNHEY and SMNVEV (reference sequence).

This chain links TRBV5-4 with TRBJ2-2; 8 bases are a match to TRBD1. V shed 6 bases, J shed 5 bases, and the junction held 9 bases outside the gene matches. This CDR3 has 15 amino acids. CDR1 and CDR2 from the germline V gene are SGHNT and YYREEE (reference sequence). The CDR3 spells CASNHDRGRTGELFF. The CDR3 DNA follows: TGTGCCAGCAACCATGACAGGGGAAGGACCGGGGAGCTGTTTTTT.

The chain uses TRBV11-2 and TRBJ2-1; TRBD2 matches at 7 bases. The CDR3 has 16 residues. J was trimmed by 0 bases and V by 5 bases; bases with no gene match: 7. The germline V gene encodes CDR1 SGHAT and CDR2 FQNNGV. CDR3 coding DNA: TGTGCCAGCAGCCCCTTAGCGGGCAGCTCCTACAATGAGCAGTTCTTC. The encoded protein is CASSPLAGSSYNEQFF.

The CDR3 loop reads CASRVGQAGPLHF. The CDR3 nucleotides read TGTGCCAGCAGGGTCGGACAGGCGGGACCCCTCCACTTT. The rearrangement uses TRBV2 and TRBJ1-6, with TRBD1 matching 7 bases. There are 13 residues in the CDR3. The ends lost 6 bases at V and 12 bases at J; junction bases unmatched: 8. Germline CDR1 is SNHLY and CDR2 is FYNNEI.

V and J are TRBV27 and TRBJ2-7; TRBD2 aligns across 7 bases. The CDR3 length is 13 residues. Per germline, CDR1 MNHEY and CDR2 SMNVEV (reference sequence). V shed 5 bases and J 3 bases; nucleotides not matched to a gene: 4. For the CDR3, the DNA is TGTGCCAGCAGTCCTCCGGGGGGCTACGAGCAGTACTTC. Protein sequence: CASSPPGGYEQYF.

The gene calls are TRBV9 and TRBJ2-7, with 8 bases aligning to TRBD2. J was trimmed by 0 bases and V by 7 bases; bases with no gene match: 6. This CDR3 contains 14 residues. Germline-derived CDR1 and CDR2 are SGDLS and YYNGEE. The CDR3 protein is CASGAGTSSYEQYF. CDR3 coding DNA: TGTGCCAGCGGGGCCGGGACTAGCTCCTACGAGCAGTACTTC. Looking up the rest from reference TRBV9 and TRBJ2-7 gives the full variable domain: DSGVTQTPKHLITATGQRVTLRCSPRSGDLSVYWYQQSLDQGLQFLIQYYNGEERAKGNILERFSAQQFPDLHSELNLSSLELGDSALYFCASGAGTSSYEQYFGPGTRLTVT.

The rearrangement links TRBV5-1 to TRBJ2-1; 8 bases are a match to TRBD1. The CDR3 covers 14 residues. Germline CDR1 reads SGHRS; CDR2 reads YFSETQ. Trimming at V came to 4 bases and at J to 9 bases, leaving 9 bases not matched to a gene. This CDR3 reads CASSPDGQGTEQFF. The DNA of the CDR3 is TGCGCCAGCAGCCCCGACGGACAGGGCACTGAGCAGTTCTTC.

The chain recombines TRBV28 with TRBJ2-7; D unclear. Trimming stripped 3 bases from V and 0 bases from J, with 9 bases between. Germline CDR1 MDHEN, CDR2 SYDVKM. The CDR3 covers 14 residues. CDR3 loop: CASSFQWSSYEQYF. The DNA for the CDR3 is TGTGCCAGCAGTTTTCAGTGGAGCTCCTACGAGCAGTACTTC. Full variable domain (missing parts from reference TRBV28 and TRBJ2-7): DVKVTQSSRYLVKRTGEKVFLECVQDMDHENMFWYRQDPGLGLRLIYFSYDVKMKEKGDIPEGYSVSREKKERFSLILESASTNQTSMYLCASSFQWSSYEQYFGPGTRLTVT.

This clone was counted once. J is TRBJ1-4 and V is TRBV19, with 10 bases aligning to TRBD1. CDR1 and CDR2 (germline): LNHDA, SQIVND (reference sequence). There are 15 residues in the CDR3. J was trimmed by 8 bases and V by 5 bases; bases with no gene match: 8. CDR3 in DNA: TGTGCCAGTAGTGATACCGGGACAGGGGTCGAAAAACTGTTTTTT. Its translation is CASSDTGTGVEKLFF.

The chain uses TRBV7-8 and TRBJ1-2; D not certain. Trimming took 0 bases from V and 2 from J, leaving 7 bases between them. The CDR3 loop spans 14 amino acids. Germline V gene sequence: CDR1 SGHVS, CDR2 FQNEAQ. Here the CDR3 reads CASSLATENYGYTF. The CDR3 DNA is TGTGCCAGCAGCTTAGCCACGGAGAACTATGGCTACACCTTC.

CDR3 DNA: TGTGCCAGCAGTTACTTGGGCAGAAATCAGCCCCAGCATTTT. Protein product: CASSYLGRNQPQHF. The V call is TRBV6-5, the J call TRBJ1-5; no clear D gene. The CDR3 loop spans 14 amino acids. Germline assignment: CDR1 MNHEY and CDR2 SVGAGI. The V end was cut by 1 base, the J end by 4 bases, with 8 bases between.

Points on this clone: This sample includes further DNA sequences coding for the same CDR3. The chain links TRBV28 to TRBJ1-2; perhaps TRBD1 as D (5 bases). V lost 5 bases, J lost 3 bases, and 13 bases lay in between. The CDR3 covers 14 residues. The V gene's germline CDR1 is MDHEN and CDR2 SYDVKM. The DNA of the CDR3 is TGTGCCAGCAGTCCCCGGGGGAGGGACTATGGCTACACCTTC. The encoded protein is CASSPRGRDYGYTF.

The chain links TRBV14 to TRBJ1-2; D is unresolved. This CDR3 has 14 amino acids. V lost 3 bases and J lost 8, with 16 bases in between. Germline V gene data show CDR1 as SGHDN and CDR2 as FVKESK. The CDR3 DNA follows: TGTGCCAGCAGCCATCAGAATGCCGACTGGGGCTACACCTTC. It yields the protein CASSHQNADWGYTF.